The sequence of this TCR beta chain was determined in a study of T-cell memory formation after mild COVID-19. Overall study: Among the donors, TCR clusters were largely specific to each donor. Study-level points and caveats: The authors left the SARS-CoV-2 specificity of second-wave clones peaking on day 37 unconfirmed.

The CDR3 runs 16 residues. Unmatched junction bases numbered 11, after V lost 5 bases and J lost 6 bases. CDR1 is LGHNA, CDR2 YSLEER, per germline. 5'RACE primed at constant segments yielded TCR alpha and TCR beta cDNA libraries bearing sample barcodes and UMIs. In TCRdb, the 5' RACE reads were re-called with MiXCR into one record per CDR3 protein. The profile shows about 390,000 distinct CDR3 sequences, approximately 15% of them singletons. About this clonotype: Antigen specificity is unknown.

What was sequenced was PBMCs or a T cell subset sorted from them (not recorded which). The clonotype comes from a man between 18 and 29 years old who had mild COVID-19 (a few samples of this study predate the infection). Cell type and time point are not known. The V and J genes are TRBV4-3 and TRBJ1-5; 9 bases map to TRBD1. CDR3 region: CASSEHLQGAFQPQHF. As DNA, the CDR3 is TGCGCCAGCAGCGAGCACCTACAGGGGGCATTTCAGCCCCAGCATTTT.